These 27 T cell receptor beta chains came from one sample sequenced in a study of T cell repertoires in cytomegalovirus infection. TCRdb processed the reads anew with MiXCR; each CDR3 protein has one entry. Counted here are about 250,000 distinct CDR3 sequences, approximately 13% occurring once; the ten biggest clones make up 1.6%. The sequencing sample was made of PBMCs. These TCRs come from a human donor in good health (CMV status not recorded). Some clones in this sample may be carry-over from other donors' samples.

This clonotype was seen many times. A junction boundary mismatches the germline segment, possibly from a read error. This chain joins TRBV7-9 and TRBJ2-7; weak D call: TRBD1 (5 bases). This CDR3 region has 11 residues. The germline V gene has CDR1 SEHNR and CDR2 FQNEAQ (reference sequence). CDR3 in DNA: TGTGCCAGCAGCTTTTGGGGCCCGCAGGACTTC. This translates into CASSFWGPQDF.

At least ten counts were recorded for this clonotype. J is TRBJ2-2 and V is TRBV7-2; a possible D gene is TRBD1 (5 bases). This CDR3 is 15 amino acids long. Deletions cut 5 bases from V and 2 bases from J, with 12 bases between. Germline V lookup: CDR1 SGHTA, CDR2 FQGNSA. The CDR3 bases are TGTGCCAGCAGCGGAAGACAGTACAACACCGGGGAGCTGTTTTTT. Translation: CASSGRQYNTGELFF.

The chain couples TRBV7-9 to TRBJ2-2; D might be TRBD1 (5 bases). In germline, CDR1 is SEHNR, CDR2 FQNEAQ (reference sequence). The ends were cut back, 3 bases at V and 1 base at J, with 12 bases in the middle. CDR3 length: 16 residues. The DNA of the CDR3 is TGTGCCAGCAGCTTCGAAAGGGGCTGGAACACCGGGGAGCTGTTTTTT. Translating gives CASSFERGWNTGELFF.

This clonotype was counted ten times or more. CDR3 DNA sequence: TGTGCCAGCAGCTTGGTGGGCTCCGGGGCCAACGTCCTGACTTTC. Amino acid sequence: CASSLVGSGANVLTF. V usage is TRBV11-1 and J usage is TRBJ2-6; D not certain. The V gene's germline CDR1 is SGHAT and CDR2 FQDESV (reference sequence). V lost 3 bases, J lost 4 bases, and 10 bases lay in between. The CDR3 runs to 15 residues. Drawing the rest from reference TRBV11-1 and TRBJ2-6, the complete variable domain is EAEVAQSPRYKITEKSQAVAFWCDPISGHATLYWYRQILGQGPELLVQFQDESVVDDSQLPKDRFSAERLKGVDSTLKIQPAELGDSAMYLCASSLVGSGANVLTFGAGSRLTVL.

This clonotype was found many times. The chain combines TRBV7-2 with TRBJ2-1; 11 bases agree with TRBD2. The germline V gene has CDR1 SGHTA and CDR2 FQGNSA. J was trimmed by 7 bases and V by 1 base; bases with no gene match: 6. The CDR3 has 16 residues. CDR3 sequence reads: CASSLVLAGVYNEQFF. The CDR3 DNA reads TGTGCCAGCAGCTTAGTACTAGCGGGAGTGTATAATGAGCAGTTCTTC.

V usage is TRBV7-2 and J usage is TRBJ1-1; tentative D call: TRBD1 (6 bases). Trimming left V 5 bases short and J 1 base short, with 8 bases between. The germline gives CDR1 SGHTA, CDR2 FQGNSA. This CDR3 is 13 amino acids long. The CDR3 spells CASSTGRNTEAFF. CDR3 in DNA: TGTGCCAGCAGCACAGGGCGGAACACTGAAGCTTTCTTT.

This clonotype was seen ten or more times. The chain has TRBV28 and TRBJ1-1; 7 nucleotides line up with TRBD1. The germline CDR1 and CDR2 sequences are MDHEN and SYDVKM. V shed 6 bases, J shed 1 base, and the junction held 8 bases outside the gene matches. The CDR3 spans 15 residues. The DNA of the CDR3 is TGTGCCAGCAGCCACGAGGGACAGAGGAACACTGAAGCTTTCTTT. Its protein is CASSHEGQRNTEAFF.

There are a few counts of this clonotype. The J gene is TRBJ2-5, the V gene TRBV7-9; a weak D match, TRBD1 (5 bases). V lost 5 bases, J lost 2 bases, and 12 bases lay in between. Germline V CDR1 and CDR2: SEHNR, FQNEAQ (reference sequence). This CDR3 has 14 amino acids. CDR3 bases: TGTGCCAGCAGCACAGACAGAATACAAGAGACCCAGTACTTC. Its translation is CASSTDRIQETQYF.

V gene TRBV3-1 combines with J gene TRBJ2-3, with TRBD2 identical over 11 bases. V lost 1 base and J lost 1; bases outside the gene matches: 10. CDR1 LGHDT and CDR2 YNNKEL come from the germline V gene (reference sequence). The CDR3 loop spans 19 amino acids. The CDR3 region is CASSQATSGSGFGTDTQYF. CDR3 DNA sequence: TGTGCCAGCAGCCAAGCAACTAGCGGGAGTGGCTTCGGCACAGATACGCAGTATTTT.

Remarks on this clonotype: This may be a read error, as it is one base from a much larger clone. The CDR3 reads CTSSPWGKRDTEAFF. DNA of the CDR3: TGTACCAGCAGTCCTTGGGGGAAGCGGGACACTGAAGCTTTCTTT. This chain connects TRBV12-3 or TRBV12-4 to TRBJ1-1; a possible D gene is TRBD1 (5 bases). The CDR3 is 15 amino acids.

This clonotype was picked up many times. CDR3 protein: CAIRGTQQGAYEQYF. CDR3 in DNA: TGTGCCATCAGGGGAACACAACAAGGCGCATACGAGCAGTACTTC. V gene TRBV10-3 combines with J gene TRBJ2-7; D remains unclear. The CDR3 runs 15 residues. Germline V lookup: CDR1 ENHRY, CDR2 SYGVKD. Trimming shortened V by 6 bases and J by 4 bases, and 19 bases separated the two germline ends.

Ten or more counts support this clonotype. The chain uses TRBV7-9 and TRBJ2-1; D possibly corresponds to TRBD2 (6 bases). Germline V CDR1 and CDR2: SEHNR, FQNEAQ (reference sequence). The CDR3 loop spans 16 amino acids. With 2 bases removed from V and 8 bases from J, the gap between germline ends came to 19 bases. The CDR3 region is CASSLSARDTIDEQFF. DNA of the CDR3: TGTGCCAGCAGCTTATCAGCGCGGGATACGATAGATGAGCAGTTCTTC.

This clonotype showed up many times. V usage is TRBV7-2 and J usage is TRBJ1-5, with 8 bases lining up with TRBD1. After removal of 1 base from V and 6 bases from J, the junction contained 5 bases not matched to a gene. The germline gives CDR1 SGHTA, CDR2 FQGNSA. This CDR3 is built from 15 residues. CDR3 coding DNA: TGTGCCAGCAGCTTAGACCCAGGGGGCGTTCAGCCCCAGCATTTT. Protein sequence: CASSLDPGGVQPQHF.

This clonotype was found a few times. This chain joins TRBV5-1 and TRBJ1-3; TRBD1 matches 7 bases. The CDR3 runs 16 residues. Germline lookup yields CDR1 SGHRS and CDR2 YFSETQ. The ends lost 4 bases at V and 0 bases at J; junction bases unmatched: 7. The DNA for the CDR3 is TGCGCCAGCAGCCCCGACGGGACAGACTCTGGAAACACCATATATTTT. Its translation: CASSPDGTDSGNTIYF.

This sequence joins TRBV10-3 and TRBJ1-2; TRBD1 matches 8 bases. The CDR3 loop spans 12 amino acids. Per the germline V gene, CDR1 is ENHRY and CDR2 is SYGVKD. V lost 4 bases and J lost 8; bases outside the gene matches: 3. CDR3 DNA sequence: TGTGCCATCAGTGGGACAGGGTGGGGCTACACCTTC. This codes for CAISGTGWGYTF.

This clonotype was recorded many times. CDR3 protein: CASSLVGRGGTEAFF. In DNA, the CDR3 is TGTGCCAGCAGTCTAGTAGGCAGGGGAGGGACTGAAGCTTTCTTT. The rearrangement uses TRBV7-2 and TRBJ1-1, with a weak D call TRBD1 (6 bases). The ends were cut back, 6 bases at V and 5 bases at J, with 19 bases in the middle. CDR1 SGHTA and CDR2 FQGNSA come from the germline V gene. The CDR3 length is 15 residues. Full variable domain (remainder filled in from reference TRBV7-2 and TRBJ1-1): GAGVSQSPSNKVTEKGKDVELRCDPISGHTALYWYRQSLGQGLEFLIYFQGNSAPDKSGLPSDRFSAERTGGSVSTLTIQRTQQEDSAVYLCASSLVGRGGTEAFFGQGTRLTVV.

This chain uses TRBV6-2 or TRBV6-3 with TRBJ1-2, with D unclear. The V gene lost 6 bases and the J gene lost 2 bases, with 10 bases spanning the gap. Germline CDR1 and CDR2: MNHEY and SVGEGT. CDR3 size: 13 residues. The CDR3 loop reads CASREGSNYGYTF. CDR3 in DNA: TGTGCCAGCAGGGAAGGCTCCAACTATGGCTACACCTTC.

This clonotype showed up many times. The rearrangement uses TRBV5-4 and TRBJ1-1; 7 bases fit TRBD1. J gave up 6 bases and V 4 bases, and 9 bases lay outside the gene matches. This CDR3 region has 14 residues. Looked up from germline, CDR1 is SGHNT and CDR2 is YYREEE (reference sequence). The CDR3 nucleotides are TGTGCCAGCAGCACCCCGGGGCAGGGGGCTGAAGCTTTCTTT. Protein: CASSTPGQGAEAFF.

The V call is TRBV7-3, the J call TRBJ2-3; no firm D call. The germline V gene encodes CDR1 SGHTA and CDR2 FQGTGA. The CDR3 is made up of 15 amino acids. V shed 5 bases and J shed 2 bases, with 14 bases lying between them. The DNA of the CDR3 is TGTGCCAGCAGCAGAGAAGATACGGCCACAGATACGCAGTATTTT. Translated, it gives CASSREDTATDTQYF.

This clonotype turned up a few times. The chain couples TRBV19 to TRBJ1-1; TRBD1 might be the D (6 bases). Germline CDR1 is LNHDA and CDR2 is SQIVND (reference sequence). V was shortened by 9 bases and J by 0 bases, with 20 bases between the two germline ends. CDR3 length: 16 residues. CDR3 region: CARKLIHRALNTEAFF. The CDR3, as DNA: TGTGCCAGGAAACTGATTCACAGGGCTTTGAACACTGAAGCTTTCTTT.

The V call is TRBV29-1, the J call TRBJ2-5; D remains unclear. The germline CDR1 and CDR2 sequences are SQVTM and ANQGSEA. There are 11 residues in the CDR3. V lost 5 bases and J lost 5, with 9 bases in between. In DNA, the CDR3 is TGCAGCGTTCAACTGGCGGAGACCCAGTACTTC. Translated: CSVQLAETQYF.

The sample holds a few counts of this clonotype. The J gene is TRBJ1-2, the V gene TRBV12-3 or TRBV12-4; 7 nucleotides line up with TRBD1. V lost 3 bases, J lost 8 bases, and 6 bases stayed unmatched. The CDR3 has 13 residues. The CDR3 reads CASSFPGGGGYTF. The CDR3 nucleotides are TGTGCCAGCAGTTTCCCAGGGGGAGGCGGCTACACCTTC.

In its sample, this clonotype was seen many times. V is TRBV23-1 and J is TRBJ2-7; D is possibly TRBD1 (6 bases). Being an ORF, TRBV23-1 has a function that is uncertain. This CDR3 comprises 17 residues. V shed 3 bases and J shed 6 bases, with 24 bases lying between them. CDR3 coding DNA: TGCGCCAGCAGTCAGCACCGACCTCCGGGACAAGCTACCGAGCAGTACTTC. This codes for CASSQHRPPGQATEQYF.

V gene TRBV4-3 combines with J gene TRBJ2-7; the match to TRBD2 covers 8 bases. The V gene's germline CDR1 is LGHNA and CDR2 YSLEER. This CDR3 is 15 amino acids long. V shed 0 bases and J 5 bases; nucleotides not matched to a gene: 6. This CDR3 is CASSQDDGRANEQYF. The CDR3 DNA reads TGCGCCAGCAGCCAAGATGACGGGAGGGCCAACGAGCAGTACTTC.

The chain employs TRBV24-1 and TRBJ1-2, with 10 bases identical to TRBD1. Looked up from germline, CDR1 is KGHDR and CDR2 is SFDVKD. This CDR3 has 14 amino acids. The ends lost 4 bases at V and 8 bases at J; junction bases unmatched: 6. CDR3 coding DNA: TGTGCCACCAGTGACCGTGACAGGGGGCTCGGCTACACCTTC. Translated, it gives CATSDRDRGLGYTF.

This clonotype was counted many times. This sequence joins TRBV6-6 and TRBJ1-5, with 8 nucleotides matching TRBD1. This CDR3 region has 14 residues. V shed 7 bases, J shed 1 base, and the junction held 3 bases outside the gene matches. Per germline, CDR1 MNHNY and CDR2 SVGAGI (reference sequence). The CDR3 loop is CASTDRGSNQPQHF. In DNA, the CDR3 is TGTGCCAGCACCGACAGGGGCAGCAATCAGCCCCAGCATTTT.

This clonotype has at least ten counts. V is TRBV11-3 and J is TRBJ2-5; 9 nucleotides match TRBD1. There are 15 residues in the CDR3. V lost 0 bases and J lost 3; bases outside the gene matches: 2. The germline V gene encodes CDR1 SGHNT and CDR2 YENEEA. The CDR3 loop is CASSLEGTGKETQYF. The CDR3 nucleotides read TGTGCCAGCAGCTTAGAAGGGACAGGGAAAGAGACCCAGTACTTC.